A single sample gave rise to the 5 T cell receptor beta chains below, sequenced in a study of T-cell reconstitution after alpha-beta-depleted transplantation in children (TCRdb year 2016). The label giving this sample's treatment or condition can be read as: allogeneic hematopoietic cell transplantation with graft depleted of TCRalphabeta T cells and CD19 B cells. The library was produced with PCR. The sample was run on an Illumina HiSeq 2500. Molecular barcoding was employed in the preparation of TCR libraries, with unique molecular identifiers being used to normalize TCRbeta repertoire quantification. TCRdb itself trimmed the public reads at Q25 with fastp, ran MiXCR and retained productive beta chains. All rows with the same CDR3 protein become a single entry with the most common DNA and genes. Across this sample there are some 15,000 distinct CDR3 sequences, with approximately 5.2% seen only once. The ten biggest clones cover 6.9% of the sample.

The sequences come from PBMCs, collected before TCRalphabeta/CD19-depleted stem cell transplant. These receptors originate from a boy aged 10-17 years with acute lymphoblastic leukemia, due to receive a stem cell transplant.

This clonotype has ten or more counts. The chain carries TRBV5-1 and TRBJ2-7, with D possibly being TRBD1 or TRBD2 (5 bases each). V lost 6 bases to trimming and J lost 6 bases, with 19 bases between them. This CDR3 contains 14 residues. Germline V gene sequence: CDR1 SGHRS, CDR2 YFSETQ. For the CDR3, the DNA is TGCGCCAGCAATGGTCCCGGGACCGCGGGCGAGCAGTACTTC. Amino acids: CASNGPGTAGEQYF.

By share of the sample, this clonotype is medium-sized. The chain is built from TRBV29-1 and TRBJ2-1, with TRBD2 matching 7 bases. The CDR3 sequence is 12 residues long. CDR1 is SQVTM, CDR2 ANQGSEA, per germline. The J segment lost 3 bases and the V segment lost 6 bases, leaving 2 bases of the junction unmatched. The CDR3 sequence: CSVGGGYNEQFF. CDR3 sequence (DNA): TGCAGCGTGGGGGGGGGCTACAATGAGCAGTTCTTC.

This clonotype was recorded many times. The rearrangement uses TRBV4-3 and TRBJ1-1; 9 nucleotides align to TRBD1. Germline assignment: CDR1 LGHNA and CDR2 YSLEER. The V segment lost 2 bases and the J segment 5 bases; nucleotides outside the gene matches: 6. CDR3 size: 15 residues. The CDR3 protein is CASSQLDRGITEAFF. CDR3 DNA sequence: TGCGCCAGCAGCCAATTGGACAGGGGAATAACTGAAGCTTTCTTT.

This clonotype has only a few counts. The chain combines TRBV11-2 with TRBJ2-1, with D perhaps matching TRBD2 (7 bases). V was pared by 2 bases and J by 8 bases, with 19 bases between. Germline-derived CDR1 and CDR2 are SGHAT and FQNNGV. The CDR3 has 16 amino acids. CDR3 region: CASSLPRGAFFHEQFF. CDR3 coding DNA: TGTGCCAGCAGCTTACCTCGGGGGGCCTTTTTCCATGAGCAGTTCTTC.

This clonotype was recorded at least ten times. The chain combines TRBV5-1 with TRBJ2-2; 7 positions match TRBD1. Trimming cost V 4 bases and J 1 base; bases outside gene matches: 10. From germline, CDR1 is SGHRS and CDR2 YFSETQ. The CDR3 covers 17 residues. The CDR3 protein is CASSPRGRMLNTGELFF. The CDR3 DNA reads TGCGCCAGCAGCCCAAGGGGGCGTATGTTGAACACCGGGGAGCTGTTTTTT. Drawing the rest from reference TRBV5-1 and TRBJ2-2, the complete variable domain is KAGVTQTPRYLIKTRGQQVTLSCSPISGHRSVSWYQQTPGQGLQFLFEYFSETQRNKGNFPGRFSGRQFSNSRSEMNVSTLELGDSALYLCASSPRGRMLNTGELFFGEGSRLTVL.